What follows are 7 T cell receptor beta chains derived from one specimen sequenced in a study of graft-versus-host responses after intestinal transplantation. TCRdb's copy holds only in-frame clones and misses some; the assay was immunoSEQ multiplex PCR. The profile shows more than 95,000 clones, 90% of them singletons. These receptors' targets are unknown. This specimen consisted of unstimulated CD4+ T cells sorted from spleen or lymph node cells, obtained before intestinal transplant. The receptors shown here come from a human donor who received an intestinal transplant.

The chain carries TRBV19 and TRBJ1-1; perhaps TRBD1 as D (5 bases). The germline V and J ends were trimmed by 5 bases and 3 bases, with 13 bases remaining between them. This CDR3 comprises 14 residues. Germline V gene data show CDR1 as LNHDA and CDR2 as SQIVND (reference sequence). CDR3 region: CASSVQDTYTEAFF. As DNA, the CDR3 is TGTGCCAGTAGTGTACAGGATACATACACTGAAGCTTTCTTT.

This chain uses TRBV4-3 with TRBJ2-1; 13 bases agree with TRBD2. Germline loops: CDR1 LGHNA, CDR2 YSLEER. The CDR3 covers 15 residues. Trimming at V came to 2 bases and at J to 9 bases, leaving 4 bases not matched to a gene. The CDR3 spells CASSQKLAGGPEQFF. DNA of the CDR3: TGCGCCAGCAGCCAAAAACTAGCGGGGGGGCCTGAGCAGTTCTTC.

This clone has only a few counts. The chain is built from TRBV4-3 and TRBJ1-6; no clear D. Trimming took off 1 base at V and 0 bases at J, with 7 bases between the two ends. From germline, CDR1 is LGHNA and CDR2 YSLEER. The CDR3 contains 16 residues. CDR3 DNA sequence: TGCGCCAGCAGCCAAGTGAGCAACTCCTATAATTCACCCCTCCACTTT. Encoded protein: CASSQVSNSYNSPLHF.

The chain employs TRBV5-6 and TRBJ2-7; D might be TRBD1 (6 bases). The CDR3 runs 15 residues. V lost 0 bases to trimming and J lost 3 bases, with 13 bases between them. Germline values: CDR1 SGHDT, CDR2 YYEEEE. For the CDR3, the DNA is TGTGCCAGCAGCTTGGCCGACAGGAACTTCTACGAGCAGTACTTC. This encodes CASSLADRNFYEQYF. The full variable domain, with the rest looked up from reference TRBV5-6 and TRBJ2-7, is DAGVTQSPTHLIKTRGQQVTLRCSPKSGHDTVSWYQQALGQGPQFIFQYYEEEERQRGNFPDRFSGHQFPNYSSELNVNALLLGDSALYLCASSLADRNFYEQYFGPGTRLTVT.

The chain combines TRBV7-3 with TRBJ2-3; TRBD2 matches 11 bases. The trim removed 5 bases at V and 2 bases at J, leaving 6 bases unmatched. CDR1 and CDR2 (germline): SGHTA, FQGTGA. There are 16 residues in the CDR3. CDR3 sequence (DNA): TGTGCCAGCAGCCGAAGACTAGCGGGGTCCACAGATACGCAGTATTTT. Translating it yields CASSRRLAGSTDTQYF.

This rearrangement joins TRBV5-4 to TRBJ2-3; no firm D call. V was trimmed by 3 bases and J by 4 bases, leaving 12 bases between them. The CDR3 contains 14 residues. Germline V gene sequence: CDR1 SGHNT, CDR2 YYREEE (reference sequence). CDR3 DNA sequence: TGTGCCAGCAGCTCCGGGTTCCCGTCAGATACGCAGTATTTT. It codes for CASSSGFPSDTQYF.

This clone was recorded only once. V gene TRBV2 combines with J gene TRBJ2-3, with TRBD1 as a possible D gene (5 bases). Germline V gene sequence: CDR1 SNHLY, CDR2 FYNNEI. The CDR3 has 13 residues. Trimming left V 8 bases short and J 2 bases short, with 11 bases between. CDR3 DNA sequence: TGTGCCAGCGGGGCGGAGTACACAGATACGCAGTATTTT. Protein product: CASGAEYTDTQYF.